The present T cell receptor beta chain was sequenced within a study of shared clonotypes between healthy human individuals. Whole-study results and caveats: Expectations were that clonotype sharing among donors would be affected by sequencing depth.

Details on this clone: Its antigen is not identified.

The protocol was immunoSEQ multiplex PCR, while the TCRdb copy is restricted to in-frame clones and leaves out a portion. The table records roughly 500,000 clones, about 96% of them present only once. The sequenced sample consisted of naive CD4+ T cells sorted from blood. Sample subset: CD45RA+ positively selected. This sequence originates from a woman aged 25 to 45 in good health.

The CDR3 coding sequence is TGTGCCAGCAGTGCTGAGGGTTTGATCTACGAGCAGTACTTC. Translating it yields CASSAEGLIYEQYF. The chain carries TRBV27 and TRBJ2-5, with D possibly TRBD2 on 5 matching bases. The tail of the sequence fits TRBJ2-7 better, so the J call may be wrong. Per germline, CDR1 MNHEY and CDR2 SMNVEV (reference sequence). This CDR3 contains 14 residues.